This T cell receptor (beta chain) originates from a study of T cells in Graves' hyperthyroidism and ophthalmopathy. Study-wide results and caveats: Researchers found most expanded thyroid clonotypes above 0.001 in blood as well. Separation of ophthalmopathy from stable hyperthyroidism was achieved by a 13 V-J model.

The study enrolled patients aged 18 to 65 with newly diagnosed hyperthyroidism of under 2 months' duration. The table lists this clonotype with many counts. Its antigen is unidentified. RNA transcripts yielded amplified TCR beta CDR3 regions. The TCR CDR3 was amplified in a first-round RT-PCR using the HTBI primer set. A single record per CDR3 protein comes from TCRdb applying MiXCR to the multiplex PCR reads. Of 40,000 or so distinct CDR3 sequences listed, roughly 52% are singletons. This receptor was obtained from a woman between 45 and 65 years old with Graves' hyperthyroidism that later progressed to Graves' ophthalmopathy. The source material was blood.

The CDR3 DNA sequence: TGTGCCAGCAGGACCCAACCTCAGGGGGGCACAGATACGCAGTATTTT. Its protein product is CASRTQPQGGTDTQYF. The chain combines TRBV27 with TRBJ2-3, with TRBD1 matching 7 bases. The CDR3 length is 16 residues. CDR1 MNHEY and CDR2 SMNVEV come from the germline V gene (reference sequence). Losses at the gene ends were 6 bases for V and 1 base for J; bases not matched to a gene: 10.